A selection of T cell receptor beta chains follows, all from one sample in a study of cytomegalovirus exposure and HLA in healthy donors. The repertoire was sequenced with immunoSEQ multiplex PCR; TCRdb's copy has only in-frame clones and lacks some. The sample includes over 150,000 clones, 86% of them seen just once. Material: PBMCs. All receptors derive from a woman aged 30 to 39 in good health and CMV-seronegative. The CDR3 runs from the conserved cysteine through the conserved F or W. D genes are given only for firm matches. Clone sizes are given selectively: once, few, many, or a class where the clone is expanded.

TRBV5-4	.	.	TRBJ2-7	TGTGCAGCCAGCGGGCAGGAATCCTACGAGCAGTACTTC	CAASGQESYEQYF
TRBV2	.	once	TRBJ1-1	TGTGCCAGCAGTCCACCCTATGACACTGAAGCTTTCTTT	CASSPPYDTEAFF
TRBV5-1	.	.	TRBJ1-5	TGCGCCAGCAGCTTGGACTGGGGTGCGGTTCAGCCCCAGCATTTT	CASSLDWGAVQPQHF
TRBV7-6	.	.	TRBJ1-3	TGTGCCAGCAGCTCAGGTCGTGGAAACACCATATATTTT	CASSSGRGNTIYF
TRBV2	.	.	TRBJ1-2	TGTGCCAGCAGGACACCCCCCACGGAAGGCTACACCTTC	CASRTPPTEGYTF
TRBV27	.	.	TRBJ2-3	TGTGCCAGCGGGGGGACGGGAAATACGCAGTATTTT	CASGGTGNTQYF
TRBV4-3	TRBD1	.	TRBJ1-2	TGCGCCAGCAGCCCGGACAGGGAGCTCGCCGGCTACACCTTC	CASSPDRELAGYTF
TRBV19	.	few	TRBJ1-2	TGTGCCAGTAGTTCCCGGGACGTATTTTTCTATGGCTACACCTTC	CASSSRDVFFYGYTF
TRBV6-4	.	.	TRBJ2-2	TGTGCCAGCGAAGATTTATTTGGGGAGCTGTTTTTT	CASEDLFGELFF
TRBV6-5	.	.	TRBJ2-1	TGTGCCAGCAGCCCTACCGATTTCTCCTACAATGAGCAGTTCTTC	CASSPTDFSYNEQFF
TRBV7-9	.	.	TRBJ1-6	TGTGCCAGCAGCTTAGGGGAGACGGTGAGCTCCTATAATTCACCCCTCCACTTT	CASSLGETVSSYNSPLHF
TRBV4-1	TRBD2	once	TRBJ2-7	TGCGCCAGCAGCCAAGTGCTCACTAGCGGAGGATACGAGCAGTACTTC	CASSQVLTSGGYEQYF
TRBV5-8	.	.	TRBJ2-7	TGTGCCAGCAGCTTGAGGTCCCTCCGGGACCCCTCCTACGAGCAGTACTTC	CASSLRSLRDPSYEQYF
TRBV6-6	.	.	TRBJ2-1	TGTGCCAGCAGTCTCAACAGGCTCCCCACCTACAATGAGCAGTTCTTC	CASSLNRLPTYNEQFF
TRBV6-6	TRBD2	.	TRBJ2-3	TGTGCCAGCAGTTCCCGACTAGCGGGGGGCACAGATACGCAGTATTTT	CASSSRLAGGTDTQYF
TRBV9	.	.	TRBJ1-5	TGTGCCAGCAGCGTGGGAGAACCCCGGGGTCAGCCCCAGCATTTT	CASSVGEPRGQPQHF
TRBV4-2	TRBD1	many	TRBJ2-7	TGTGCCAGCAGCCAAAAAAGGACAGGGGGCTACGAGCAGTACTTC	CASSQKRTGGYEQYF
TRBV7-9	TRBD1	.	TRBJ2-7	TGTGCCAGCAGGGCCGGGACAGGGATCTCCTACGAGCAGTACTTC	CASRAGTGISYEQYF
TRBV4-3	.	few	TRBJ1-5	TGCGCCAGCAGCCAGCTAAGAGATCAGCCCCAGCATTTT	CASSQLRDQPQHF
TRBV28	.	.	TRBJ1-2	TGTGCCAGCAGTTTCTCCAAGACTCTCCCAGACTTC	CASSFSKTLPDF
TRBV28	.	.	TRBJ2-5	TGTGCCAGCAGATTTCAAGGCCTGCCCCAAGAGACCCAGTACTTC	CASRFQGLPQETQYF
TRBV11-2	TRBD1	.	TRBJ1-2	TGTGCCAGCAGCGAAACAGGGGTGTATGGCTACACCTTC	CASSETGVYGYTF
TRBV4-3	.	.	TRBJ1-5	TGCGCCAGCAGCCCGACCCGATCTGGGCCCCAGCATTTT	CASSPTRSGPQHF
TRBV7-9	.	.	TRBJ2-3	TGTGCCAGCAGCTTAAGTGGGAGCACAGATACGCAGTATTTT	CASSLSGSTDTQYF
TRBV4-2	TRBD1	.	TRBJ1-3	TGTGCCAGCAGCCCAGGGACAGCACCTGGAAACACCATATATTTT	CASSPGTAPGNTIYF
TRBV6-5	.	.	TRBJ2-2	TGTGCCAGCAGTTACGGGGCAGTCCGAAACACCGGGGAGCTGTTTTTT	CASSYGAVRNTGELFF
TRBV13	.	.	TRBJ1-2	TGTGCCAGCAGCTTAGGTGGGCAGGGATACTATGGCTACACCTTC	CASSLGGQGYYGYTF
TRBV5-1	.	.	TRBJ2-3	TGCGCCAGCAGCTTGCAGGGGCGGGAAGCAGATACGCAGTATTTT	CASSLQGREADTQYF